Listed here are 29 T cell receptor beta chains from one sample, sequenced in a study of technical replicates of blood from a handful of donors. Clones were read by immunoSEQ multiplex PCR, and TCRdb kept only the in-frame ones, dropping some. This sample has over 85,000 clones, with about 94% found just once. Sequencing was performed on T cells isolated from PBMCs. The origin of the receptors is a human donor in good health.

With regard to this clone: Its ends do not fully match the called genes, so a read error is possible. This chain joins TRBV7-7 and TRBJ2-7, with 9 bases aligning to TRBD1. This CDR3 region has 14 residues. Germline CDR1 SSHAT, CDR2 FNYEAQ (reference sequence). The CDR3 DNA is TGTGCTAGCAGCCCCGGGACAGGGAGCTACGAGCAGTACTTC. Its protein is CASSPGTGSYEQYF.

The chain carries TRBV25-1 and TRBJ1-1, with a possible D match to TRBD1 (6 bases). Trimming took off 6 bases at V and 10 bases at J, with 12 bases between the two ends. There are 11 residues in the CDR3. Germline values: CDR1 MGHDK, CDR2 SYGVNS. CDR3 protein: CASRDSIRAFF. The CDR3 nucleotides are TGTGCCAGCAGGGACAGTATCCGAGCTTTCTTT.

This chain joins TRBV10-2 and TRBJ1-6; 7 nucleotides align to TRBD1. Germline V gene data show CDR1 as WSHSY and CDR2 as SAAADI. Trimming removed 6 bases from V and 7 bases from J; junction bases left unmatched: 9. The CDR3 spans 15 residues. For the CDR3, the DNA is TGCGCCAGCAGGTCACTCGGGACAGAAAATTCACCCCTCCACTTT. It specifies CASRSLGTENSPLHF.

The genes are TRBV4-2 and TRBJ2-1; D possibly corresponds to TRBD2 (6 bases). Looked up from germline, CDR1 is LGHNA and CDR2 is YNFKEQ. This CDR3 contains 16 residues. The V end was cut by 5 bases, the J end by 2 bases, with 16 bases between. DNA for the CDR3: TGTGCCAGCAGCAACTCCCTTAGCGGAGCCTACAATGAGCAGTTCTTC. It specifies CASSNSLSGAYNEQFF.

The count of this clone is one. The gene calls are TRBV7-9 and TRBJ1-1; possibly TRBD1 for D (5 bases). CDR1 is SEHNR and CDR2 is FQNEAQ in the germline V gene (reference sequence). This CDR3 is 14 amino acids long. V lost 1 base and J 4 bases, leaving 10 bases between the germline ends. CDR3 nucleotide sequence: TGTGCCAGCAGCTTAGTGTTCGGGGGCACTGAAGCTTTCTTT. This codes for CASSLVFGGTEAFF.

The V call is TRBV7-9, the J call TRBJ1-1; D uncertain. Trimming stripped 5 bases from V and 10 bases from J, with 17 bases between. Germline-derived CDR1 and CDR2 are SEHNR and FQNEAQ (reference sequence). The CDR3 runs to 13 residues. CDR3 in DNA: TGTGCCAGCAGCCCCAGACTTCCCCCCACAGCTTTCTTT. Its protein is CASSPRLPPTAFF.

The chain couples TRBV4-1 to TRBJ1-1; D is uncertain. This CDR3 has 15 residues. The V end lost 1 base, the J end lost 4 bases, and 13 bases lay between the germline ends. From germline, CDR1 is MGHRA and CDR2 YSYEKL. CDR3 region: CASSQGLFRSTEAFF. In DNA, the CDR3 is TGCGCCAGCAGCCAAGGTCTCTTTAGGAGCACTGAAGCTTTCTTT.

The genes are TRBV4-1 and TRBJ2-1, with 8 nucleotides matching TRBD2. Germline V lookup: CDR1 MGHRA, CDR2 YSYEKL. This CDR3 region has 16 residues. Trimming took 2 bases from V and 5 from J; bases not matched to a gene: 8. The DNA for the CDR3 is TGCGCCAGCAGCCAACCAACTAGCGGAAAAAACAATGAGCAGTTCTTC. Translated: CASSQPTSGKNNEQFF.

This clone was picked up one time. The V call is TRBV2, the J call TRBJ1-2; 7 nucleotides line up with TRBD1. Losses at the gene ends were 6 bases for V and 1 base for J; bases not matched to a gene: 11. The CDR3 runs to 16 residues. The V gene's germline CDR1 is SNHLY and CDR2 FYNNEI. CDR3 DNA sequence: TGTGCCAGCAGAGACAATCAGGACAGGATTAACTATGGCTACACCTTC. This encodes CASRDNQDRINYGYTF.

This clone came up a few times. The identical CDR3 is also encoded by other nucleotide sequences in the sample. The chain links TRBV5-4 to TRBJ2-3; TRBD2 agrees at 9 bases. After removal of 3 bases from V and 2 bases from J, the junction contained 7 bases not matched to a gene. The CDR3 extends over 16 amino acids. Germline values: CDR1 SGHNT, CDR2 YYREEE (reference sequence). CDR3 sequence: CASSWGLAGSTDTQYF. CDR3 DNA sequence: TGTGCCAGCAGCTGGGGACTAGCCGGTTCCACAGATACGCAGTATTTT.

The chain recombines TRBV27 with TRBJ2-2; the D gene is possibly TRBD1 (6 bases). This CDR3 contains 11 residues. Germline V CDR1 and CDR2: MNHEY, SMNVEV (reference sequence). Trimming removed 5 bases at V and 8 bases at J, with 6 bases between. CDR3 residues: CASSGTGELFF. CDR3 nucleotides: TGTGCCAGCAGTGGGACAGGGGAGCTGTTTTTT.

The chain has TRBV28 and TRBJ2-2; 7 bases fit TRBD2. The V and J ends lost 1 base and 6 bases, in that order; junction bases with no gene match: 5. The germline CDR1 and CDR2 sequences are MDHEN and SYDVKM. The CDR3 is 15 amino acids. The CDR3 DNA reads TGTGCCAGCAGTTTATTGGCGGGAGTGGCCGGGGAGCTGTTTTTT. It translates to CASSLLAGVAGELFF.

The rearrangement joins TRBV7-9 to TRBJ1-2; 9 bases fit TRBD1. Germline V gene data show CDR1 as SEHNR and CDR2 as FQNEAQ (reference sequence). V was clipped by 3 bases and J by 0 bases; unmatched bases: 8. The CDR3 is made up of 17 amino acids. The CDR3 sequence: CASSFGQGIAPNYGYTF. The DNA of the CDR3 is TGTGCCAGCAGCTTCGGACAGGGGATCGCACCTAACTATGGCTACACCTTC.

The rearrangement links TRBV5-4 to TRBJ1-4, with 10 nucleotides matching TRBD1. Germline loops: CDR1 SGHNT, CDR2 YYREEE (reference sequence). The J segment lost 7 bases and the V segment lost 4 bases, leaving 4 bases of the junction unmatched. The CDR3 sequence is 14 residues long. The CDR3 is CASSHRDRGEKLFF. The CDR3 DNA follows: TGTGCCAGCAGCCACCGGGACAGGGGTGAAAAACTGTTTTTT.

The rearrangement links TRBV6-1 to TRBJ1-4; 8 bases map to TRBD1. Germline V gene sequence: CDR1 MNHNS, CDR2 SASEGT. This CDR3 is built from 15 residues. V was pared by 6 bases and J by 8 bases, with 11 bases of the junction left unmatched. The CDR3 loop is CASSEPGGEGEKLFF. CDR3 bases: TGTGCCAGCAGCGAACCAGGGGGCGAGGGGGAAAAACTGTTTTTT.

This clone appeared once. V usage is TRBV6-1 and J usage is TRBJ1-2, with D uncertain. CDR3 size: 14 residues. V was shortened by 0 bases and J by 5 bases, with 10 bases between the two germline ends. Germline CDR1 reads MNHNS; CDR2 reads SASEGT. CDR3 residues: CASSEARPLYGYTF. In DNA, the CDR3 is TGTGCCAGCAGTGAAGCGCGGCCTCTATATGGCTACACCTTC.

The chain's CDR3 is CASREYTGQGYTF. CDR3 coding DNA: TGTGCCAGCAGGGAGTATACAGGGCAAGGCTACACCTTC. The chain links TRBV6-1 to TRBJ1-2, with a weak D call TRBD1 (6 bases). CDR1 is MNHNS, CDR2 SASEGT, per germline. CDR3 length: 13 amino acids. V was shortened by 6 bases and J by 8 bases, with 16 bases between the two germline ends.

The V and J genes are TRBV6-4 and TRBJ1-4, with 12 bases aligning to TRBD1. This CDR3 is built from 14 residues. CDR1 and CDR2 from the germline V gene are MRHNA and SNTAGT. Trimming cost V 9 bases and J 8 bases; bases outside gene matches: 7. CDR3 in DNA: TGTGCCAGAAGCCGGGACAGGGGGCGGGAAAAACTGTTTTTT. As protein: CARSRDRGREKLFF.

This clone was counted only a few times. V gene TRBV29-1 combines with J gene TRBJ2-7; the D is unclear. V lost 4 bases, J lost 1 base, and 14 bases lay in between. The CDR3 is 14 residues long. The germline CDR1 and CDR2 sequences are SQVTM and ANQGSEA. The DNA for the CDR3 is TGCAGCGTTGCTGGGCAGTTGAGTTCCTACGAGCAGTACTTC. Translation gives CSVAGQLSSYEQYF.

V and J are TRBV5-1 and TRBJ2-7, with D possibly TRBD2 on 6 matching bases. Germline assignment: CDR1 SGHRS and CDR2 YFSETQ. The V and J ends lost 4 bases and 3 bases respectively, with 8 bases between them. CDR3 length equals 12 residues. The CDR3 reads CASSAGGYEQYF. The DNA for the CDR3 is TGCGCCAGCAGCGCCGGGGGCTACGAGCAGTACTTC.

The gene calls are TRBV7-9 and TRBJ2-7; 14 bases align to TRBD2. The CDR3 has 15 residues. Germline V gene sequence: CDR1 SEHNR, CDR2 FQNEAQ (reference sequence). V was pared by 4 bases and J by 4 bases, with 3 bases of the junction left unmatched. CDR3 sequence: CASSSGLAGAYEQYF. The CDR3 DNA follows: TGTGCCAGCAGCTCGGGACTAGCGGGAGCGTACGAGCAGTACTTC.

V is TRBV6-1 and J is TRBJ1-3; D might be TRBD1 (5 bases). Germline CDR1 reads MNHNS; CDR2 reads SASEGT. CDR3 length: 14 residues. V dropped 9 bases and J dropped 4 bases, with 16 bases sitting between them. The DNA for the CDR3 is TGTGCCAGTGGGTCCAGGGTGGCGGGAAACACCATATATTTT. Encoded protein: CASGSRVAGNTIYF.

This clone was detected only once. The chain links TRBV5-1 to TRBJ2-7, with D perhaps matching TRBD2 (6 bases). The CDR3 runs 15 residues. Trimming cost V 0 bases and J 1 base, with 11 bases left between them. Looked up from germline, CDR1 is SGHRS and CDR2 is YFSETQ. The CDR3 DNA is TGCGCCAGCAGCTTGGTGAGTAGCGGTTCCTACGAGCAGTACTTC. Protein product: CASSLVSSGSYEQYF.

The rearrangement uses TRBV28 and TRBJ2-5; D unresolved. The CDR3 spans 13 residues. V lost 7 bases and J lost 1, with 10 bases in between. Germline CDR1 MDHEN, CDR2 SYDVKM. CDR3 region: CASKRSSQETQYF. CDR3 nucleotides: TGTGCCAGCAAGCGTAGCAGCCAAGAGACCCAGTACTTC. The full variable domain, in which reference TRBV28 and TRBJ2-5 provide the parts outside the CDR3, is DVKVTQSSRYLVKRTGEKVFLECVQDMDHENMFWYRQDPGLGLRLIYFSYDVKMKEKGDIPEGYSVSREKKERFSLILESASTNQTSMYLCASKRSSQETQYFGPGTRLLVL.

The chain couples TRBV9 to TRBJ2-5; D might be TRBD1 (6 bases). The CDR3 has 16 residues. Per the germline V gene, CDR1 is SGDLS and CDR2 is YYNGEE. V dropped 4 bases and J dropped 4 bases, with 20 bases sitting between them. The chain's CDR3 is CASSPRGWQGGETQYF. The CDR3 DNA reads TGTGCCAGCAGCCCCCGCGGGTGGCAAGGGGGAGAGACCCAGTACTTC.

This clone was detected once. The chain couples TRBV5-1 to TRBJ2-7, with TRBD1 as a possible D gene (6 bases). Between the trimmed V and J ends, which lost 4 bases and 3 bases, there was a span of 11 bases. Germline V CDR1 and CDR2: SGHRS, YFSETQ. The CDR3 runs 13 residues. CDR3 residues: CASSPDSVYEQYF. DNA for the CDR3: TGCGCCAGCAGCCCGGACAGCGTCTACGAGCAGTACTTC.

The V gene is TRBV19, the J gene TRBJ1-1; 8 bases fit TRBD1. This CDR3 contains 17 residues. The germline V gene has CDR1 LNHDA and CDR2 SQIVND (reference sequence). V dropped 2 bases and J dropped 0; count of bases not matched to a gene: 8. The CDR3 is CASSIIWAQGVNTEAFF. DNA for the CDR3: TGTGCCAGTAGTATAATCTGGGCACAGGGGGTGAACACTGAAGCTTTCTTT.

This clone was counted once. The V and J genes are TRBV4-2 and TRBJ2-7; 7 bases are a match to TRBD2. The V segment lost 0 bases and the J segment 2 bases; nucleotides outside the gene matches: 7. The CDR3 is 16 residues long. CDR1 and CDR2 (germline): LGHNA, YNFKEQ. CDR3 protein: CASSQESGVGTYEQYF. DNA of the CDR3: TGTGCCAGCAGCCAAGAGAGCGGGGTGGGAACCTACGAGCAGTACTTC.

This chain links TRBV11-2 with TRBJ2-3; D might be TRBD1 (6 bases). Germline CDR1 reads SGHAT; CDR2 reads FQNNGV. The CDR3 extends over 15 amino acids. V was shortened by 5 bases and J by 1 base, with 13 bases between the two germline ends. CDR3 DNA sequence: TGTGCCAGCAGCCACGGACAGATTCGCACAGATACGCAGTATTTT. Translation gives CASSHGQIRTDTQYF.